The 31 T cell receptor beta chains in this list originate from one sample, sequenced in a study of T cells expressing NK-cell markers. Reanalyzing the 5' RACE reads, TCRdb keeps one entry per CDR3 protein, without DNA. Recorded for this sample: 350,000 to 500,000 distinct CDR3 sequences. Sequencing was performed on blood T cells: a sorted CD56 or NKG2C T cell subset, CD4+ or CD8+ T cells, or bulk PBMC T cells (not recorded which). The receptor source for this set is a woman between 18 and 70 years old in good health.

The chain links TRBV4-3 to TRBJ2-2; TCRdb gives TRBD2 as the D gene, but with no DNA this cannot be confirmed. Germline CDR1 reads LGHNA; CDR2 reads YSLEER. The CDR3 totals 18 residues. CDR3 sequence: CASSQETALAGWGGELFF.

The CDR3 loop reads CASSTGTSGSQETQYF. The V call is TRBV5-4, the J call TRBJ2-5; TCRdb outputs TRBD2, but without DNA this stays unchecked. Germline lookup yields CDR1 SGHNT and CDR2 YYREEE (reference sequence). The CDR3 spans 16 residues.

This rearrangement joins TRBV10-3 to TRBJ2-1; with no DNA, the TCRdb D assignment of TRBD2 cannot be verified. CDR1 and CDR2 (germline): ENHRY, SYGVKD. The CDR3 loop spans 15 amino acids. The CDR3 is CAIGERDEFDNEQFF.

The J gene is TRBJ1-5, the V gene TRBV11-2. The CDR3 has 15 residues. Germline-derived CDR1 and CDR2 are SGHAT and FQNNGV. The CDR3 sequence is CASSFSRFGDQPQHF.

This chain connects TRBV15 to TRBJ2-3. The CDR3 loop spans 13 amino acids. The germline V gene encodes CDR1 LNHNV and CDR2 YYDKDF (reference sequence). CDR3 loop: CATSRDRADTQYF.

This rearrangement joins TRBV5-6 to TRBJ2-2; TCRdb indicates TRBD2, and absent DNA this call remains unverified. CDR1 and CDR2 (germline): SGHDT, YYEEEE. The CDR3 runs to 16 residues. CDR3 amino acids: CASSFELAGDTGELFF.

The chain recombines TRBV19 with TRBJ1-1. Per the germline V gene, CDR1 is LNHDA and CDR2 is SQIVND (reference sequence). The CDR3 has 13 amino acids. The chain's CDR3 is CASSGPMNTEAFF.

The CDR3 loop is CASSFVQGVRNEQFF. The V and J genes are TRBV6-5 and TRBJ2-1; absent DNA, TCRdb's TRBD1 call cannot be checked. Looked up from germline, CDR1 is MNHEY and CDR2 is SVGAGI. This CDR3 has 15 amino acids.

The gene calls are TRBV29-1 and TRBJ2-3; TCRdb names TRBD2, which stays unverified in the absence of DNA. The CDR3 is made up of 17 amino acids. CDR1 is SQVTM, CDR2 ANQGSEA, per germline. The CDR3: CSVLASGASTRTDTQYF.

The chain's CDR3 is CASSIQEGYNEQFF. V is TRBV6-1 and J is TRBJ2-1; the D gene TCRdb calls, TRBD2, cannot be checked with no DNA. Germline CDR1 is MNHNS and CDR2 is SASEGT. CDR3 length: 14 amino acids.

V is TRBV5-6 and J is TRBJ1-2; TCRdb picks TRBD1, but there is no DNA to check that call. Looked up from germline, CDR1 is SGHDT and CDR2 is YYEEEE. The CDR3 has 14 amino acids. The CDR3 region is CASNLLDRIGGYTF.

The chain combines TRBV12-3 or TRBV12-4 with TRBJ2-3; absent DNA, TCRdb's TRBD1 call cannot be checked. This CDR3 is built from 12 residues. The CDR3 sequence is CASRDRVDTQYF.

The chain carries TRBV7-8 and TRBJ2-7; without DNA, the TCRdb call of TRBD2 cannot be checked. Germline V gene lookup returns CDR1 SGHVS and CDR2 FQNEAQ. The CDR3 has 14 amino acids. CDR3 loop: CASSSLQGTSEQYF. The full variable domain, in which reference TRBV7-8 and TRBJ2-7 provide the parts outside the CDR3, is GAGVSQSPRYKVAKRGQDVALRCDPISGHVSLFWYQQALGQGPEFLTYFQNEAQLDKSGLPSDRFFAERPEGSVSTLKIQRTQQEDSAVYLCASSSLQGTSEQYFGPGTRLTVT.

This chain joins TRBV3-1 and TRBJ2-5; TCRdb designates TRBD2, a call that cannot be tested without DNA. Germline CDR1 is LGHDT and CDR2 is YNNKEL (reference sequence). The CDR3 totals 18 residues. CDR3 sequence: CASSQIAGTSGGQETQYF.

V gene TRBV20-1 combines with J gene TRBJ2-7; TCRdb gives TRBD1 as the D gene, but with no DNA this cannot be confirmed. In germline, CDR1 is DFQATT, CDR2 SNEGSKA (reference sequence). The CDR3 is 13 residues long. CDR3 sequence: CSASPGKSYEQYF.

The chain has TRBV24-1 and TRBJ1-2; TCRdb calls TRBD1, which cannot be checked without DNA. This CDR3 spans 13 amino acids. Germline assignment: CDR1 KGHDR and CDR2 SFDVKD. The CDR3 loop is CATSDSDSYGYTF.

The chain recombines TRBV4-2 with TRBJ2-3; with no DNA, the TCRdb D assignment of TRBD1 cannot be verified. Germline assignment: CDR1 LGHNA and CDR2 YNFKEQ. The CDR3 is made up of 14 amino acids. CDR3 sequence: CASSQETGPNTQYF.

This chain links TRBV7-2 with TRBJ2-1; TCRdb proposes TRBD2, but this gene call is untestable without DNA. This CDR3 contains 17 residues. Per the germline V gene, CDR1 is SGHTA and CDR2 is FQGNSA. CDR3 protein: CASSLPAGVLGYNEQFF.

V gene TRBV29-1 combines with J gene TRBJ2-7. Germline CDR1 and CDR2: SQVTM and ANQGSEA. The CDR3 extends over 13 amino acids. This CDR3 reads CSVEDPVTYEQYF.

The chain is built from TRBV5-1 and TRBJ2-1; TCRdb selects TRBD1, and the lack of DNA leaves this call unchecked. The CDR3 is made up of 16 amino acids. Germline V CDR1 and CDR2: SGHRS, YFSETQ. The CDR3 spells CASSPAGQGRLGEQFF.

The V call is TRBV11-2, the J call TRBJ1-2; TCRdb indicates TRBD1, and absent DNA this call remains unverified. Germline V gene data show CDR1 as SGHAT and CDR2 as FQNNGV. The CDR3 spans 12 residues. This CDR3 is CASSPSLLGYTF.

CDR3 amino acids: CASSQFVGGSYNEQFF. The J gene is TRBJ2-1, the V gene TRBV14. Germline values: CDR1 SGHDN, CDR2 FVKESK. The CDR3 totals 16 residues.

The chain joins TRBV5-6 to TRBJ2-1; TCRdb outputs TRBD2, but without DNA this stays unchecked. This CDR3 is built from 17 residues. The germline gives CDR1 SGHDT, CDR2 YYEEEE. The CDR3 spells CASTREWGVSSYNEQFF.

The CDR3 sequence: CSVETAERRNEQFF. V is TRBV29-1 and J is TRBJ2-1; as DNA is missing, the TRBD1 call by TCRdb cannot be tested. The CDR3 extends over 14 amino acids. CDR1 is SQVTM, CDR2 ANQGSEA, per germline.

The chain recombines TRBV20-1 with TRBJ2-1; no DNA is available, so the TRBD2 call from TCRdb remains unchecked. Per the germline V gene, CDR1 is DFQATT and CDR2 is SNEGSKA (reference sequence). The CDR3 runs to 14 residues. CDR3 sequence: CSARTGLAGYEQFF.

The V gene is TRBV20-1, the J gene TRBJ2-7; TCRdb outputs TRBD1, but without DNA this stays unchecked. CDR1 and CDR2 (germline): DFQATT, SNEGSKA (reference sequence). CDR3 length equals 13 residues. CDR3: CSAYRDTKYEQYF.

J is TRBJ2-6 and V is TRBV11-2. Germline values: CDR1 SGHAT, CDR2 FQNNGV. This CDR3 has 13 amino acids. This chain's CDR3 is CASSLWGANVLTF.

CDR3 sequence: CASSSLGDSYNEQFF. The gene calls are TRBV7-2 and TRBJ2-1; TCRdb returns TRBD1, unconfirmable since there is no DNA. The CDR3 is 15 amino acids. Germline V gene data show CDR1 as SGHTA and CDR2 as FQGNSA.

The V and J genes are TRBV6-1 and TRBJ1-2; TCRdb lists TRBD1, though no DNA is available to test this call. Per germline, CDR1 MNHNS and CDR2 SASEGT. The CDR3 loop spans 14 amino acids. CDR3 amino acids: CASRGRGRNYGYTF.

V usage is TRBV27 and J usage is TRBJ2-7; the D gene TCRdb calls, TRBD2, cannot be checked with no DNA. CDR1 and CDR2 from the germline V gene are MNHEY and SMNVEV (reference sequence). The CDR3 is 15 amino acids. CDR3 sequence: CASSLSPGRGYEQYF.

This chain uses TRBV29-1 with TRBJ1-5; the TCRdb call, TRBD1, lacks DNA for checking. The CDR3 has 14 amino acids. Germline V lookup: CDR1 SQVTM, CDR2 ANQGSEA. The chain's CDR3 is CSVRTDNSNQPQHF.